The entry below describes one T cell receptor (beta chain). Losses at the gene ends were 6 bases for V and 2 bases for J; bases not matched to a gene: 6. Per germline, CDR1 MDHEN and CDR2 SYDVKM. This CDR3 contains 14 residues. In the original analysis: Amplification of reference gene primers was used by the study to estimate nucleated cell counts. TCRdb's table, derived via immunoSEQ multiplex PCR, lists solely in-frame clones and lacks some. The DNA gave D and trimming, while V, J and clone size come from that table. In the table there are over 95,000 clones, around 88% of which are singletons. The data are from a study of blood T cell repertoires in COVID-19.

This rearrangement joins TRBV28 to TRBJ1-2; 7 nucleotides align to TRBD1. The source is a human donor with acute or convalescent COVID-19. The donor label of this sample is uncertain. Sequencing was carried out using peripheral blood. Here the CDR3 reads CASRRSGGNYGYTF. The DNA of the CDR3 is TGTGCCAGCAGAAGATCAGGGGGGAACTATGGCTACACCTTC.